Listed below are T cell receptor beta chains from one sample, sequenced in a study of neurological immune-mediated disorders. TCRdb analysed the 5' RACE reads with MiXCR anew, one entry per CDR3 protein. The sample has 55,000 to 70,000 distinct CDR3 sequences, approximately 12% seen once. Sequencing was performed on PBMCs. The receptors stem from a male donor with HTLV-1-associated myelopathy (HAM/TSP). The CDR3 runs from the conserved cysteine through the conserved F or W. D genes are given only for firm matches. Rows may omit the clone size; those that give it use once, few, many or a size class.

v_call,j_call,clone_size,d_call,cdr3_length,cdr3_aa,cdr3_nt
TRBV12-3/TRBV12-4,TRBJ2-7,many,.,13,CASSNPGRNEQYF,TGTGCCAGCAGCAATCCGGGACGGAACGAGCAGTACTTC
TRBV6-6,TRBJ2-7,many,.,14,CASSTPLELYEQYF,TGTGCCAGCAGTACCCCACTAGAACTCTACGAGCAGTACTTC
TRBV3-1,TRBJ2-7,many,.,14,CASEKSGTSYEQYF,TGTGCCAGCGAGAAGAGCGGTACCTCCTACGAGCAGTACTTC
TRBV7-2,TRBJ2-7,many,TRBD2,12,CASSATGEGRYF,TGTGCCAGCAGCGCTACCGGGGAGGGTAGGTACTTC
TRBV12-3/TRBV12-4,TRBJ2-1,medium-sized,TRBD2,14,CASNKISGALGQFF,TGTGCCAGCAACAAGATTAGCGGGGCCCTGGGGCAGTTCTTC
TRBV5-1,TRBJ2-5,many,.,14,CASSLLGDMETQYF,TGCGCCAGCAGCTTACTGGGGGATATGGAGACCCAGTACTTC
TRBV10-2,TRBJ2-3,many,TRBD2,18,CASSESGTSGYSTDTQYF,TGCGCCAGCAGTGAGTCTGGAACTAGCGGGTACAGCACAGATACGCAGTATTTT
TRBV7-8,TRBJ1-5,many,.,9,CASSLPQHF,TGTGCCAGCAGCTTACCCCAGCATTTT
TRBV9,TRBJ2-1,many,TRBD2,15,CASSERGTTLDEQFF,TGTGCCAGCAGCGAGCGGGGAACAACATTGGATGAGCAGTTCTTC
TRBV5-1,TRBJ2-1,many,.,19,CASSLPIISGPSSYNEQFF,TGCGCCAGCAGCTTACCAATTATCTCGGGGCCAAGCTCCTACAATGAGCAGTTCTTC
TRBV18,TRBJ1-2,.,.,14,CASSPQGSHYGYTF,TGTGCCAGCTCACCACAAGGGAGTCACTATGGCTACACCTTC
TRBV9,TRBJ2-1,many,TRBD2,16,CASSVDPSGTYNEQFF,TGTGCCAGCAGCGTAGACCCTAGCGGAACCTACAATGAGCAGTTCTTC
TRBV7-2,TRBJ1-1,many,.,11,CASSRPQGEFF,TGTGCCAGCAGCCGCCCACAGGGCGAGTTCTTT
TRBV15,TRBJ2-1,many,.,16,CATSRDNLPRVNEQFF,TGTGCCACCAGCAGAGATAACCTCCCTCGGGTCAATGAGCAGTTCTTC
TRBV5-1,TRBJ2-3,many,.,14,CASSSTGQGDTQYF,TGCGCCAGCAGCTCCACGGGCCAAGGCGATACGCAGTATTTT
TRBV28,TRBJ1-1,many,.,14,CASRNGGLDTEAFF,TGTGCCAGCAGAAATGGGGGGTTGGACACTGAAGCTTTCTTT
TRBV20-1,TRBJ1-5,many,.,15,CSARDWNREGQPQHF,TGCAGTGCTAGAGATTGGAACAGGGAAGGTCAGCCCCAGCATTTT
TRBV7-9,TRBJ2-7,many,.,13,CASSDRWKDEQYF,TGTGCCAGCAGTGACAGGTGGAAGGACGAGCAGTACTTC
TRBV10-1,TRBJ2-7,many,.,13,CASSESIGAEQYF,TGCGCCAGCAGTGAGTCGATCGGGGCCGAGCAGTACTTC
TRBV7-2,TRBJ1-2,many,.,16,CASSLGSGAMDYGYTF,TGTGCCAGCAGCTTAGGTTCAGGGGCGATGGACTATGGCTACACCTTC
TRBV19,TRBJ2-7,.,.,14,CASSIDRSGREQYF,TGTGCCAGTAGTATAGACCGATCAGGGCGTGAGCAGTACTTC
TRBV7-2,TRBJ2-2,many,TRBD1,17,CASSLYGLTGGSGELFF,TGTGCCAGCAGCTTATATGGGCTGACAGGGGGCTCCGGGGAGCTGTTTTTT
TRBV29-1,TRBJ1-1,many,TRBD1,12,CSAGTADTEAFF,TGCAGCGCTGGGACAGCAGACACTGAAGCTTTCTTT
TRBV28,TRBJ1-1,once,TRBD1,15,CATLETTGGCTEAFF,TGTGCCACCTTAGAGACGACAGGGGGATGCACTGAAGCTTTCTTT
TRBV20-1,TRBJ2-1,many,TRBD2,16,CSARGDSAGVYNEQFF,TGCAGTGCTAGAGGCGATTCAGCGGGGGTCTACAATGAGCAGTTCTTC
TRBV6-5,TRBJ1-2,many,TRBD1,15,CASRGGAAGESGYTF,TGTGCCAGCAGAGGGGGCGCGGCCGGTGAGAGTGGCTACACCTTC
TRBV12-3/TRBV12-4,TRBJ1-1,many,.,12,CASSLVGTEAFF,TGTGCCAGCAGCCTAGTGGGCACTGAAGCTTTCTTT
TRBV6-5,TRBJ2-5,many,TRBD1,14,CASREQRGLETQYF,TGTGCCAGCAGGGAGCAGAGGGGGCTGGAGACCCAGTACTTC
TRBV28,TRBJ2-7,many,TRBD2,15,CASSLVTRGAYEQYF,TGTGCCAGCAGTTTGGTTACGCGGGGGGCCTACGAGCAGTACTTC
TRBV7-2,TRBJ2-3,many,.,17,CANSLGPRDGSTDTQYF,TGTGCCAACAGCTTAGGTCCCAGGGACGGATCCACAGATACGCAGTATTTT
TRBV12-3/TRBV12-4,TRBJ1-6,many,.,13,CASSPRTVSPLHF,TGTGCCAGCAGTCCAAGGACAGTCTCACCCCTCCACTTT
TRBV14,TRBJ1-2,many,.,13,CASSQGGGYGYTF,TGTGCCAGCAGCCAAGGGGGTGGCTATGGCTACACCTTC
TRBV29-1,TRBJ1-1,few,.,12,CSVAAQTSEAFF,TGCAGCGTTGCCGCACAGACTTCAGAAGCTTTCTTT
TRBV6-1,TRBJ2-1,many,.,16,CASSLERRRSYNEQFF,TGTGCCAGCAGCCTCGAACGGCGCCGCTCCTACAATGAGCAGTTCTTC
TRBV7-9,TRBJ1-6,many,.,15,CASSSTTFHNSPLHF,TGTGCCAGCAGCTCAACAACCTTCCATAATTCACCCCTCCACTTT
TRBV5-1,TRBJ2-1,many,.,15,CASRENMVRNNEQFF,TGCGCCAGCAGGGAGAACATGGTCCGGAACAATGAGCAGTTCTTC
TRBV5-1,TRBJ2-3,many,.,16,CASSLVGRSLTDTQYF,TGCGCCAGCAGCTTGGTCGGCAGGAGCCTCACAGATACGCAGTATTTT
TRBV20-1,TRBJ2-1,many,.,13,CSARDHSYNEQFF,TGCAGTGCTAGAGATCATTCCTACAATGAGCAGTTCTTC
TRBV4-3,TRBJ2-3,.,.,15,CANSQWGKAADTQYF,TGCGCCAACAGTCAATGGGGTAAGGCGGCAGATACGCAGTATTTT
TRBV29-1,TRBJ2-3,.,TRBD2,13,CSVLAGGSDTQYF,TGCAGCGTTCTAGCGGGGGGGTCAGATACGCAGTATTTT
TRBV7-2,TRBJ2-2,many,.,14,CASSLKQGTGELFF,TGTGCCAGCAGCTTGAAACAGGGTACCGGGGAGCTGTTTTTT
TRBV20-1,TRBJ2-2,many,.,13,CSARRPNTGELFF,TGCAGTGCTAGGAGGCCGAACACCGGGGAGCTGTTTTTT
TRBV5-1,TRBJ2-5,many,.,15,CASSLVKGLGETQYF,TGCGCCAGCAGCTTGGTGAAGGGGTTGGGAGAGACCCAGTACTTC
TRBV25-1,TRBJ2-1,many,TRBD1,16,CASSASSGQFYNEQFF,TGTGCCAGCAGTGCCTCTTCGGGACAGTTTTACAATGAGCAGTTCTTC
TRBV20-1,TRBJ1-4,many,TRBD1,14,CSARDLGQYEKLFF,TGCAGTGCTAGAGACCTGGGACAGTATGAAAAACTGTTTTTT
TRBV5-1,TRBJ2-5,many,.,13,CASQRTPQETQYF,TGCGCCAGCCAGCGGACACCCCAAGAGACCCAGTACTTC
TRBV6-1,TRBJ2-7,.,.,14,CASTAETLAGEQYF,TGTGCCAGCACCGCGGAAACGTTGGCGGGTGAGCAGTACTTC
TRBV20-1,TRBJ2-5,many,.,12,CSARFTGETQYF,TGCAGTGCTAGATTCACTGGGGAGACCCAGTACTTC
TRBV29-1,TRBJ2-1,.,TRBD1,13,CSEVGTDHNEQFF,TGCAGCGAGGTAGGGACAGACCACAATGAGCAGTTCTTC
TRBV20-1,TRBJ1-5,many,TRBD1,13,CSARGDSHQPQHF,TGCAGTGCTAGAGGGGACAGTCATCAGCCCCAGCATTTT
TRBV6-1,TRBJ2-3,many,.,11,CASSRGDTQYF,TGTGCCAGCAGTAGGGGGGATACGCAGTATTTT